These 24 T cell receptor beta chains originate from one sample sequenced in a study of cytomegalovirus exposure and HLA in healthy donors. The primer mix had 60 Vbeta and 13 Jbeta primers. Data came from immunoSEQ multiplex PCR; TCRdb stores just in-frame clones and leaves some out. The data show about 160,000 clones, around 75% seen once. What was sequenced was PBMCs. These TCRs come from a male donor in good health and CMV-seronegative.

The genes are TRBV7-6 and TRBJ2-1, with TRBD2 matching 10 bases. CDR3 length equals 16 residues. The germline V gene has CDR1 SGHVS and CDR2 FNYEAQ. The trim removed 2 bases at V and 9 bases at J, leaving 10 bases unmatched. The CDR3 region is CASSLLSGGGLGEQFF. The CDR3 nucleotides read TGTGCCAGCAGCTTATTGAGCGGGGGGGGATTGGGTGAGCAGTTCTTC.

This sequence joins TRBV23-1 and TRBJ2-7; 9 nucleotides match TRBD1. TRBV23-1 is identified as an open reading frame with a role that is uncertain. V lost 0 bases and J lost 3; bases outside the gene matches: 6. The CDR3 consists of 16 residues. The CDR3 DNA reads as TGCGCCAGCAGTCAATCGACCCCGGACAGGGGCTACGAGCAGTACTTC. Residues: CASSQSTPDRGYEQYF.

This chain connects TRBV15 to TRBJ2-3, with 9 bases aligning to TRBD2. Germline loops: CDR1 LNHNV, CDR2 YYDKDF (reference sequence). V lost 0 bases and J lost 1; bases outside the gene matches: 11. The CDR3 is made up of 19 amino acids. CDR3 protein: CATSREEAGGALGTDTQYF. The CDR3 bases are TGTGCCACCAGCAGAGAGGAAGCGGGGGGCGCCCTTGGCACAGATACGCAGTATTTT.

The V call is TRBV27, the J call TRBJ1-2; no clear D. The CDR3 is 16 residues long. Germline V gene data show CDR1 as MNHEY and CDR2 as SMNVEV (reference sequence). V was pared by 0 bases and J by 0 bases, with 11 bases between. CDR3 loop: CASSLSWRPSNYGYTF. DNA for the CDR3: TGTGCCAGCAGTTTATCGTGGAGGCCATCTAACTATGGCTACACCTTC.

J is TRBJ2-3 and V is TRBV5-1, with 8 positions matching TRBD1. With V trimmed by 0 bases and J by 3 bases, 6 bases remained unmatched. The CDR3 length is 16 residues. Germline V gene sequence: CDR1 SGHRS, CDR2 YFSETQ. CDR3 sequence reads: CASSLGGTGLTDTQYF. CDR3 nucleotide sequence: TGCGCCAGCAGCTTGGGCGGGACAGGTTTAACAGATACGCAGTATTTT.

The J gene is TRBJ2-7, the V gene TRBV7-8; D may be TRBD1 (5 bases). Trimming stripped 6 bases from V and 6 bases from J, with 12 bases between. The CDR3 loop spans 12 amino acids. Germline CDR1 and CDR2: SGHVS and FQNEAQ. The CDR3 bases are TGTGCCAGCAGTGCAGGGCTTGGCGAGCAGTACTTC. This gives the protein CASSAGLGEQYF.

The V call is TRBV5-4, the J call TRBJ2-6, with 13 bases fitting TRBD2. V was clipped by 2 bases and J by 2 bases; unmatched bases: 1. Germline loops: CDR1 SGHNT, CDR2 YYREEE (reference sequence). This CDR3 has 17 residues. CDR3: CASSLGLAGAGANVLTF. CDR3 coding DNA: TGTGCCAGCAGCTTAGGACTAGCGGGAGCTGGGGCCAACGTCCTGACTTTC.

The V and J genes are TRBV6-6 and TRBJ2-2; weak D call: TRBD1 (6 bases). V was trimmed by 4 bases and J by 5 bases, leaving 14 bases between them. Germline lookup yields CDR1 MNHNY and CDR2 SVGAGI (reference sequence). CDR3 size: 15 residues. The CDR3 protein is CASSLQGSRTGELFF. The CDR3 DNA follows: TGTGCCAGCAGTTTACAGGGAAGTCGGACCGGGGAGCTGTTTTTT.

The CDR3 loop reads CASSLLNNSPLHF. DNA for the CDR3: TGTGCCAGCAGCTTGCTTAATAATTCACCCCTCCACTTT. V usage is TRBV5-6 and J usage is TRBJ1-6; D not certain. CDR3 length: 13 amino acids. CDR1 and CDR2 (germline): SGHDT, YYEEEE. V was shortened by 1 base and J by 5 bases, with 4 bases between the two germline ends.

V and J are TRBV10-1 and TRBJ1-4; D not resolved. Trimming stripped 5 bases from V and 15 bases from J, with 25 bases between. The CDR3 contains 15 residues. Germline V gene data show CDR1 as WNHNN and CDR2 as SYGVQD (reference sequence). CDR3 coding DNA: TGCGCCAGCAGTACTCCCTTTGTCCTGTCCTGGCGGGTGTTTTTT. Its protein product is CASSTPFVLSWRVFF.

CDR3 residues: CASSPPTKPTNEKLFF. Here the CDR3 DNA reads TGTGCCAGCAGCCCGCCCACAAAACCAACTAATGAAAAACTGTTTTTT. The chain combines TRBV7-8 with TRBJ1-4; D call uncertain. Trimming took 5 bases from V and 0 from J, leaving 13 bases between them. In germline, CDR1 is SGHVS, CDR2 FQNEAQ. There are 16 residues in the CDR3.

The chain couples TRBV19 to TRBJ2-3; the D gene is possibly TRBD1 (6 bases). CDR3 length: 16 amino acids. The germline V gene has CDR1 LNHDA and CDR2 SQIVND (reference sequence). With 5 bases removed from V and 2 bases from J, the gap between germline ends came to 17 bases. The CDR3: CASSGRTGILTDTQYF. CDR3 nucleotides: TGTGCCAGTAGTGGCCGTACAGGGATCCTCACAGATACGCAGTATTTT.

The J gene is TRBJ2-1, the V gene TRBV5-5, with 10 bases matching TRBD1. The germline CDR1 and CDR2 sequences are SGHKS and YYEKEE (reference sequence). Losses at the gene ends were 6 bases for V and 6 bases for J; bases not matched to a gene: 6. The CDR3 is 14 amino acids. The DNA for the CDR3 is TGTGCCAGCATCCTGGACAGGGGGGGCAATGAGCAGTTCTTC. Residues: CASILDRGGNEQFF.

A word on this clone: Different DNA sequences within this sample yield the same CDR3. This chain connects TRBV5-1 to TRBJ1-1; D is uncertain. The germline V gene has CDR1 SGHRS and CDR2 YFSETQ. This CDR3 region has 13 residues. The V gene lost 2 bases and the J gene lost 1 base, with 6 bases spanning the gap. CDR3 in amino acids: CASSLAGNTEAFF. CDR3 nucleotide sequence: TGCGCCAGCAGCTTAGCAGGGAACACTGAAGCTTTCTTT.

This clone has a single count. Other DNA sequences from this sample encode an identical CDR3 as well. The chain employs TRBV7-9 and TRBJ1-1; the D gene is possibly TRBD1 (6 bases). V was trimmed by 1 base and J by 2 bases, leaving 8 bases between them. The CDR3 is made up of 14 amino acids. In germline, CDR1 is SEHNR, CDR2 FQNEAQ (reference sequence). As DNA, the CDR3 is TGTGCCAGCAGCTTAGTACAGGGCAACACTGAAGCTTTCTTT. This encodes CASSLVQGNTEAFF.

The chain has TRBV9 and TRBJ2-7, with 7 positions matching TRBD1. The germline gives CDR1 SGDLS, CDR2 YYNGEE. This CDR3 comprises 16 residues. V was clipped by 1 base and J by 6 bases; unmatched bases: 13. CDR3 DNA: TGTGCCAGCAGCGTACCTACGACAGGGTCCCCCGGCGAGCAGTACTTC. This encodes CASSVPTTGSPGEQYF.

This clone was observed a few times. V gene TRBV28 combines with J gene TRBJ1-2, with 7 bases identical to TRBD1. Germline CDR1 MDHEN, CDR2 SYDVKM. V shed 8 bases, J shed 8 bases, and the junction held 11 bases outside the gene matches. The CDR3 sequence is 13 residues long. CDR3 sequence: CASGLQGRRGYTF. CDR3 nucleotides: TGTGCCAGCGGATTACAGGGGCGCAGAGGCTACACCTTC.

The rearrangement links TRBV18 to TRBJ1-1; 7 bases agree with TRBD1. Germline-derived CDR1 and CDR2 are KGHSH and LQKENI. Germline trimming cut 3 bases from V and 1 base from J; bases unmatched to any gene: 5. The CDR3 spans 15 residues. CDR3 in amino acids: CASSPFDRENTEAFF. CDR3 nucleotide sequence: TGTGCCAGCTCACCCTTCGACAGGGAGAACACTGAAGCTTTCTTT.

This sequence joins TRBV5-6 and TRBJ2-1; the D gene is possibly TRBD1 (5 bases). CDR3 length: 17 amino acids. V lost 0 bases and J 5 bases, leaving 18 bases between the germline ends. The V gene's germline CDR1 is SGHDT and CDR2 YYEEEE. The CDR3 reads CASSLGGRKGMDNEQFF. In DNA, the CDR3 is TGTGCCAGCAGCTTGGGGGGCCGGAAGGGGATGGACAATGAGCAGTTCTTC.

The J gene is TRBJ2-7, the V gene TRBV9; 7 bases map to TRBD1. Germline assignment: CDR1 SGDLS and CDR2 YYNGEE. This CDR3 is built from 16 residues. Trimming cost V 1 base and J 0 bases; bases outside gene matches: 7. CDR3 sequence (DNA): TGTGCCAGCAGCGTACGGCCTAGGGACAGCTCCTACGAGCAGTACTTC. Translated, it gives CASSVRPRDSSYEQYF.

The chain joins TRBV6-6 to TRBJ2-5; 7 bases are shared with TRBD2. The CDR3 is 15 residues long. The V and J ends lost 8 bases and 5 bases, in that order; junction bases with no gene match: 14. Germline lookup yields CDR1 MNHNY and CDR2 SVGAGI (reference sequence). In DNA, the CDR3 is TGTGCCAGCGGACTGGCGGGAGTAGTTATCGAGACCCAGTACTTC. This gives the protein CASGLAGVVIETQYF.

The rearrangement joins TRBV6-5 to TRBJ1-5, with a weak D call TRBD1 (6 bases). The length of the CDR3 is 14 residues. The germline V and J ends were trimmed by 7 bases and 1 base, with 11 bases remaining between them. CDR1 and CDR2 (germline): MNHEY, SVGAGI. The CDR3 loop is CASNPQGSNQPQHF. CDR3 nucleotide sequence: TGTGCCAGCAATCCTCAGGGGAGCAATCAGCCCCAGCATTTT.

The chain combines TRBV7-9 with TRBJ2-3, with D maybe TRBD2 (5 bases). The germline gives CDR1 SEHNR, CDR2 FQNEAQ (reference sequence). This CDR3 is 15 amino acids long. V was pared by 4 bases and J by 6 bases, with 17 bases between. CDR3 residues: CASSSSGIQRDTQYF. The CDR3 DNA is TGTGCCAGCAGCTCATCCGGGATTCAACGCGATACGCAGTATTTT.

V usage is TRBV4-2 and J usage is TRBJ2-6; TRBD1 agrees at 10 bases. The ends lost 3 bases at V and 4 bases at J; junction bases unmatched: 18. CDR3 length: 21 residues. Germline lookup yields CDR1 LGHNA and CDR2 YNFKEQ. CDR3 in amino acids: CASSHAFPDRGSTIGANVLTF. In DNA, the CDR3 is TGTGCCAGCAGCCACGCCTTCCCGGACAGGGGGTCCACCATAGGGGCCAACGTCCTGACTTTC.